This T cell receptor beta chain was sequenced in a study of neurological immune-mediated disorders. Template-switch 5'RACE cDNA synthesis added a 10-nucleotide unique molecular identifier. A single run covered 15-18 subjects with over 190 million TCR-beta sequences. One entry per CDR3 protein results from TCRdb running MiXCR on the 5' RACE reads. The sample carries around 42,000 distinct CDR3 sequences, roughly 13% recorded once. This clonotype was seen at least ten times. Time point denoted: longitudinal time-point 3. As healthy controls, volunteers from a blood bank in Maryland, USA, were used. Unsorted libraries were generated from 2 million PBMCs held at -80 degrees C. Germline V gene data show CDR1 as SGHTA and CDR2 as FQGNSA. J lost 1 base, V lost 5 bases, and 4 bases had no gene match. The CDR3 is 15 residues long.

Sequenced sample: PBMCs. The chain couples TRBV7-2 to TRBJ2-1; TRBD2 aligns across 8 bases. The TCR comes from a young man in good health. The CDR3 reads CASSVGLGSYNEQFF. The CDR3 DNA reads TGTGCCAGCAGCGTGGGACTAGGATCCTACAATGAGCAGTTCTTC.